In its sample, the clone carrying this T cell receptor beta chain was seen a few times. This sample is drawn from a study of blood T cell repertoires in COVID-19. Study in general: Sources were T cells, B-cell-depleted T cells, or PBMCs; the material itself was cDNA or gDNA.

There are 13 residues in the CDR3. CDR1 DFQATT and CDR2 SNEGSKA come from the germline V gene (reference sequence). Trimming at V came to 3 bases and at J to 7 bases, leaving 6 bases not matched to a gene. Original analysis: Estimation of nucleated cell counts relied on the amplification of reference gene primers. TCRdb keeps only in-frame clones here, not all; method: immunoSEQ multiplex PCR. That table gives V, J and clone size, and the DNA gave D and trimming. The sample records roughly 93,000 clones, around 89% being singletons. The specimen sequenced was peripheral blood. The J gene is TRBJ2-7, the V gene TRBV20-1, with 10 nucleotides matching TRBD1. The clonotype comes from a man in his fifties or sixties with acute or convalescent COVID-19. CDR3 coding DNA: TGCAGTGCTAGTAGGGACAGGGGTCGGGAGCAGTACTTC. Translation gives CSASRDRGREQYF.